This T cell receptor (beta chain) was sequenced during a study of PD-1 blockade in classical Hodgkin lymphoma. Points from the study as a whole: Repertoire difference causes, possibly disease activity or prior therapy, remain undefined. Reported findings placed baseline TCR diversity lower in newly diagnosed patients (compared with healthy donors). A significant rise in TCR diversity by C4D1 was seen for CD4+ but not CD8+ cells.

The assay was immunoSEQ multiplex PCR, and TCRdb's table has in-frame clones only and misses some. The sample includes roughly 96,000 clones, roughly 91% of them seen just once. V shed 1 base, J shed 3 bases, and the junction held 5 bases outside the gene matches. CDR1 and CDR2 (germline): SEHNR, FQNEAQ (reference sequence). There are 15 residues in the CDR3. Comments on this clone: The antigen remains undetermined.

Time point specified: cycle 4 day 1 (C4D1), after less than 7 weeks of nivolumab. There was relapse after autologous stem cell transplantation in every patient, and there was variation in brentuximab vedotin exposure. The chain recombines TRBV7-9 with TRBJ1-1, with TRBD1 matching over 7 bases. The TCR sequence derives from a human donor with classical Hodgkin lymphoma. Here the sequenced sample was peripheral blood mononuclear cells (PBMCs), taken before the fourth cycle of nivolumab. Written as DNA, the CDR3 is TGTGCCAGCAGCTTAGAAGGCAGGGGGGACACTGAAGCTTTCTTT. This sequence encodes CASSLEGRGDTEAFF.